One TCR beta chain is described in this entry. Its binding antigen is unknown. Base qualities are not at hand, and no much larger clone is one base apart. Each collaborating institution followed its own protocols to collect whole blood in K2EDTA tubes. For TCRbeta analysis, collaborator samples were shipped as frozen whole blood, as isolated PBMCs, or as DNA extracted from either sample type. The sample comes from a study of blood T cell repertoires in COVID-19 (dated by TCRdb to the early 2020s). Describing the broader study: The collaborator samples originated in the United States, Italy and Spain and spanned the acute and convalescent phases of COVID-19. The prospective study material was composed of cDNA or gDNA derived from T cells, B-cell-depleted T cells, or PBMCs. The dataset comprised deeply sampled blood TCRbeta repertoires from subjects exposed to, actively infected with, or recovered from COVID-19. The repertoires were released in a freely available public database intended as a resource for research on the immune response to SARS-CoV-2. Samples were obtained from the ongoing ImmuneRACE study (first 160 participants) and from approximately 1,200 subjects provided by 6 global collaborators. Nearly every sample came with metadata listing a de-identified subject ID, COVID-19 status, age in years and sex. Where available, HLA class I and class II types were obtained from metadata supplied by the sample provider rather than from assay-based typing. Results the study describes overall, beyond this receptor: How much clinical and demographic metadata was included differed by source and by participant, and the metadata was provided uncurated.

The immunoSEQ Assay, a bias-controlled multiplex PCR, was used to amplify TCRbeta CDR3 regions from genomic DNA. The authors processed their data as follows. Nucleated cell counts per sample were estimated from amplification of reference gene primers within the assay. To quantify the absolute abundance of each unique TCRbeta CDR3 rearrangement, sequence reads were collapsed and filtered. For each sample, productive Simpson clonality was calculated by taking the square root of Simpson's diversity index across productive rearrangements. TCRdb mirrors the immuneACCESS table, restricted to in-frame sequences. Some clones are absent from its copies; in checked studies, under half trace to an unresolved V gene, and the reason for the others is unknown. The V and J calls and clone size come from that table; D and trimming were worked out from the DNA. The sample data list roughly 52,000 clones, and 88% of these were observed just once. Together, the top ten hold more than 8% of the sample.

CDR1 SGHTA and CDR2 FQGTGA are derived from the germline V gene. Spanning cysteine to phenylalanine, the CDR3 consists of 15 amino acids. Just the 45-base CDR3 DNA is kept, in frame starting at base 1. At the junction V is shortened by 1 base and J by 0 bases, with 9 bases in between. The chain is assembled from TRBV7-3 and TRBJ2-5; the D gene is perhaps TRBD2, on 5 matching bases. The receptor comes from a man aged 60 to 75 with active COVID-19. Sequencing was performed on peripheral blood. The bases read TGTGCCAGCAGCTTAATTCCGGGGTACCAAGAGACCCAGTACTTC. It is translated as CASSLIPGYQETQYF. Reference TRBV7-3 and TRBJ2-5 genes cover what lies past the CDR3, so the full variable domain is GAGVSQTPSNKVTEKGKYVELRCDPISGHTALYWYRQSLGQGPEFLIYFQGTGAADDSGLPNDRFFAVRPEGSVSTLKIQRTERGDSAVYLCASSLIPGYQETQYFGPGTRLLVL.